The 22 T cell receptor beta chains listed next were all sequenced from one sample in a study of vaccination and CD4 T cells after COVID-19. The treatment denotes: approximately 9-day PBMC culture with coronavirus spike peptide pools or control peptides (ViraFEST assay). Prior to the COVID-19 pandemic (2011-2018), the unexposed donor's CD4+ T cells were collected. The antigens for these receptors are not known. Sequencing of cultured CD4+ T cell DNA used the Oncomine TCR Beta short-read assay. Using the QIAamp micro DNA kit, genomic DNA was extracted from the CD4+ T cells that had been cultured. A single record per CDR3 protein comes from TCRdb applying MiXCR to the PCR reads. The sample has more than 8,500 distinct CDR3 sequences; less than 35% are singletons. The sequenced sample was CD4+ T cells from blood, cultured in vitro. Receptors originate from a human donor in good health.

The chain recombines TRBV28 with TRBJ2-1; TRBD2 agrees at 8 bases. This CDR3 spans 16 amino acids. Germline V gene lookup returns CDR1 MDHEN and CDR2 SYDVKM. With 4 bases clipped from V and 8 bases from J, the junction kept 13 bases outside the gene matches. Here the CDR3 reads CASSSPPPGGLHEQFF. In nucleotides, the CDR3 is TGTGCCAGCAGTTCACCGCCGCCGGGAGGGCTTCATGAGCAGTTCTTC.

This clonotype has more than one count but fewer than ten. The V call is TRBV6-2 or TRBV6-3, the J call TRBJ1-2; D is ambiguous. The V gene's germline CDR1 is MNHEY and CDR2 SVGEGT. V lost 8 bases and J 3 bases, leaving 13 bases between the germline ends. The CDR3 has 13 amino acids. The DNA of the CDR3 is TGTGCCAGCGGTCGCCGGGGAGACTATGGCTACACCTTC. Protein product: CASGRRGDYGYTF.

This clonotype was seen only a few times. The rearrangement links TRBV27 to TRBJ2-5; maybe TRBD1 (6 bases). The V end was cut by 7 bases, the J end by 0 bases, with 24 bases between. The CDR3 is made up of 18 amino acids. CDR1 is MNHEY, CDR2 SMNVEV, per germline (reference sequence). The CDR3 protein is CASKPMSIGTRYQETQYF. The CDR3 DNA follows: TGTGCCAGCAAGCCTATGAGTATCGGGACAAGATACCAAGAGACCCAGTACTTC.

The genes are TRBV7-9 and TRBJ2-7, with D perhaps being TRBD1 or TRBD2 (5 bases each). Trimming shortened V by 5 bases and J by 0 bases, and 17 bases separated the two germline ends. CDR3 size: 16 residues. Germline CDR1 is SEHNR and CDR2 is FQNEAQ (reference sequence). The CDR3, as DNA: TGTGCCAGCAGCACGGGGCTGGAAATAAGCTCCTACGAGCAGTACTTC. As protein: CASSTGLEISSYEQYF.

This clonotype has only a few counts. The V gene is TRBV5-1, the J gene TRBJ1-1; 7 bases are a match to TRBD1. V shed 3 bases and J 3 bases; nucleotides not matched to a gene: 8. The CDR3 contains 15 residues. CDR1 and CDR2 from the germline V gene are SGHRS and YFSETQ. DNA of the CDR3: TGCGCCAGCAGCTCCAACAGGGGCTGGGACACTGAAGCTTTCTTT. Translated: CASSSNRGWDTEAFF.

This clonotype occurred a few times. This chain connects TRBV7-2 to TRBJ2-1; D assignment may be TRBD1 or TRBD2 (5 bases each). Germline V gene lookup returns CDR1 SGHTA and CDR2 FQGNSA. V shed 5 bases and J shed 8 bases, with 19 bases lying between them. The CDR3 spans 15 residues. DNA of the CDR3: TGTGCCAGCAGCCCCGGGACCGCCCATAGGGATGAGCAGTTCTTC. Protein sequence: CASSPGTAHRDEQFF. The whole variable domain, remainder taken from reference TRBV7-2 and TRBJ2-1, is GAGVSQSPSNKVTEKGKDVELRCDPISGHTALYWYRQSLGQGLEFLIYFQGNSAPDKSGLPSDRFSAERTGGSVSTLTIQRTQQEDSAVYLCASSPGTAHRDEQFFGPGTRLTVL.

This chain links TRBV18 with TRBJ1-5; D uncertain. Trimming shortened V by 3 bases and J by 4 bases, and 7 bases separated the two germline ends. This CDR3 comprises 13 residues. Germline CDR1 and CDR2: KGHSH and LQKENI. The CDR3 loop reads CASSPTLNQPQHF. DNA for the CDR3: TGTGCCAGCTCACCGACACTTAATCAGCCCCAGCATTTT.

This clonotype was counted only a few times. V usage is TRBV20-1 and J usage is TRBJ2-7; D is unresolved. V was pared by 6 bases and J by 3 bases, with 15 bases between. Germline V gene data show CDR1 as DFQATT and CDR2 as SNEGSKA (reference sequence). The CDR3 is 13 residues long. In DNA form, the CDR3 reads TGCAGTGCCCCGATCCCACTTAACTACGAGCAGTACTTC. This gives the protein CSAPIPLNYEQYF.

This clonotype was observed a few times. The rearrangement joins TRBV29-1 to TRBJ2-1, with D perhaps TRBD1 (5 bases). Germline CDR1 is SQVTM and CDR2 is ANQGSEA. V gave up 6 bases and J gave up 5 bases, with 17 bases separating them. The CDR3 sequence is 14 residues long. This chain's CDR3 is CSVPRGDYNNEQFF. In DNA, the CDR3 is TGCAGCGTCCCTAGGGGCGATTACAACAATGAGCAGTTCTTC.

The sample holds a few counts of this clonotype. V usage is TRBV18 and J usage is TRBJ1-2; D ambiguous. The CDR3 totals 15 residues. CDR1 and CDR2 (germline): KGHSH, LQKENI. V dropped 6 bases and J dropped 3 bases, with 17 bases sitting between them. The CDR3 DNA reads TGTGCCAGCTCCCACACAGCGGAGAGACACTATGGCTACACCTTC. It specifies CASSHTAERHYGYTF.

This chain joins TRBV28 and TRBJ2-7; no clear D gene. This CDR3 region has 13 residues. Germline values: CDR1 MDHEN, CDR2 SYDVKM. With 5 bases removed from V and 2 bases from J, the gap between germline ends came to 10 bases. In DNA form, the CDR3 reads TGTGCCAGCAGTCAGCTTCCCCCCTACGAGCAGTACTTC. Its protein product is CASSQLPPYEQYF.

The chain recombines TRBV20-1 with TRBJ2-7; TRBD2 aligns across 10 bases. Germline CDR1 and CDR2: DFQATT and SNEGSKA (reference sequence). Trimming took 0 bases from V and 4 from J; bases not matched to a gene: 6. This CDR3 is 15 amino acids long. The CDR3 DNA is TGCAGTGCTAGAGATCCCCTAGCGGGAGTGTACGAGCAGTACTTC. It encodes CSARDPLAGVYEQYF.

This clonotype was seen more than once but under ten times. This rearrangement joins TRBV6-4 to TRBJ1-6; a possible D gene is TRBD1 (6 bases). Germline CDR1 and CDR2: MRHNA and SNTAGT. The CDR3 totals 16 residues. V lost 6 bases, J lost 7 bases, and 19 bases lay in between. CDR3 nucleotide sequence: TGTGCCAGCAGAGAAAGACCGGGACACTCCAATTCACCCCTCCACTTT. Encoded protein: CASRERPGHSNSPLHF.

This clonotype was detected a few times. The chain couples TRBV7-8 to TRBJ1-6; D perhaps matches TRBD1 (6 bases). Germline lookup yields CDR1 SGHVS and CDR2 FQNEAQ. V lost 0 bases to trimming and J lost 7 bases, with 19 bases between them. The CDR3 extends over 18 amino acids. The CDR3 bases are TGTGCCAGCAGCTTAGCCGTAGCCAGGGGATTTCTAAATTCACCCCTCCACTTT. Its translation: CASSLAVARGFLNSPLHF.

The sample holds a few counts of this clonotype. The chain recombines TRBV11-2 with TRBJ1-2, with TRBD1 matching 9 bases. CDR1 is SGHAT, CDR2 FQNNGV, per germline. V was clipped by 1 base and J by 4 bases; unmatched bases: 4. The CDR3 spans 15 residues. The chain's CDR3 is CASSLGTGAFYGYTF. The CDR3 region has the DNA TGTGCCAGCAGCTTAGGGACAGGGGCATTCTATGGCTACACCTTC.

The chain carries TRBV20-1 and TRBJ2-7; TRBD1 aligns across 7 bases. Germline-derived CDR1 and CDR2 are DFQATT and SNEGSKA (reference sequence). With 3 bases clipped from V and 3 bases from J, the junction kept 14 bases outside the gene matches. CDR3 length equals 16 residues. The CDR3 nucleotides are TGCAGTGCTAGCCTTCGCGAGGGGGCATTTTTCTACGAGCAGTACTTC. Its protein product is CSASLREGAFFYEQYF.

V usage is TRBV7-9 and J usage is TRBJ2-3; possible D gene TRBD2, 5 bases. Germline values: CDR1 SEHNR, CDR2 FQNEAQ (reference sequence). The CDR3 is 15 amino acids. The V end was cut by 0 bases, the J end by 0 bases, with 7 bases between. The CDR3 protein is CASSLAWESTDTQYF. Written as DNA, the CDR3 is TGTGCCAGCAGCTTAGCTTGGGAGAGCACAGATACGCAGTATTTT.

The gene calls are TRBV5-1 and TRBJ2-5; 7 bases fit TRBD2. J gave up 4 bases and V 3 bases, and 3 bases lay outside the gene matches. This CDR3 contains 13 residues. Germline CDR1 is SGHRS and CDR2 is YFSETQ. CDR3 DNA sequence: TGCGCCAGCAGCTCGGGACTAACAGAGACCCAGTACTTC. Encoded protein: CASSSGLTETQYF.

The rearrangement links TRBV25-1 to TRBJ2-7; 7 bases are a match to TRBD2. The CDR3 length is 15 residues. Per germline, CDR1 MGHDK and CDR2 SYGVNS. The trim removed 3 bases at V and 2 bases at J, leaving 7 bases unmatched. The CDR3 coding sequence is TGTGCCAGCAGTGATTGGGCTAGCGGTCCCTACGAGCAGTACTTC. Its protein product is CASSDWASGPYEQYF.

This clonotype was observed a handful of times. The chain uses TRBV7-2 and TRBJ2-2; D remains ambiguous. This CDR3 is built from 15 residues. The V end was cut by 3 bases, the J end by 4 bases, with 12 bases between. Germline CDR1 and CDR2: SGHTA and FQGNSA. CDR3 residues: CASSLFADSTGELFF. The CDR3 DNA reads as TGTGCCAGCAGCTTGTTTGCGGATTCCACCGGGGAGCTGTTTTTT.

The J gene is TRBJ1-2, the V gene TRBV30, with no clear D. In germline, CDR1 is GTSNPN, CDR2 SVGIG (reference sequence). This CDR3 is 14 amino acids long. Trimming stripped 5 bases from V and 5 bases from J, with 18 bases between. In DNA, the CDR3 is TGTGCCTGGGGGCAAACCTGGGGAAGTTATGGCTACACCTTC. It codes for CAWGQTWGSYGYTF. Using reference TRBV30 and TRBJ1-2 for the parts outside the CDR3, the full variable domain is SQTIHQWPATLVQPVGSPLSLECTVEGTSNPNLYWYRQAAGRGLQLLFYSVGIGQISSEVPQNLSASRPQDRQFILSSKKLLLSDSGFYLCAWGQTWGSYGYTFGSGTRLTVV.

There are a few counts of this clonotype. The CDR3 here is CASRSDRGRGYTF. CDR3 bases: TGTGCCAGCAGGTCGGACAGGGGGCGAGGCTACACCTTC. The genes are TRBV6-1 and TRBJ1-2; TRBD1 agrees at 11 bases. The CDR3 spans 13 residues. Unmatched junction bases numbered 5, after V lost 6 bases and J lost 8 bases. CDR1 is MNHNS and CDR2 is SASEGT in the germline V gene.